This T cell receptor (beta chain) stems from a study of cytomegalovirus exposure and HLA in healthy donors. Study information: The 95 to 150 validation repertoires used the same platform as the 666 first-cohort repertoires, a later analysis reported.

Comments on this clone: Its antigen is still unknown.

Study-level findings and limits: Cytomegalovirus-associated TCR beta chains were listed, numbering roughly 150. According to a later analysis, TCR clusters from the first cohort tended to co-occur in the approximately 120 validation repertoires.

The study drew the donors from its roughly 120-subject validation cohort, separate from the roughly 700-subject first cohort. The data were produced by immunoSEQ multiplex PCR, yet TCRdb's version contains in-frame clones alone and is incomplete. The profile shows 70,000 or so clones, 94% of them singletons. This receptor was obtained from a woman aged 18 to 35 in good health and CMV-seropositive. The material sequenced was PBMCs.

CDR3 sequence reads: CAISQGQEGSPLHF. CDR3 bases: TGTGCCATCAGTCAAGGACAGGAGGGTTCACCCCTCCACTTT. The V and J genes are TRBV10-3 and TRBJ1-6; 7 bases align to TRBD1. Germline CDR1 is ENHRY and CDR2 is SYGVKD. The V gene end was trimmed by 5 bases and the J gene end by 9 bases; junction bases not matched to a gene: 7. The CDR3 length is 14 residues.